The subject of this entry is one T cell receptor (beta chain). What it binds is unknown. The germline gives CDR1 MNHEY, CDR2 SMNVEV (reference sequence). The ends were cut back, 5 bases at V and 2 bases at J, with 13 bases in the middle. There are 15 residues in the CDR3. Primers: 60 Vbeta forward and 13 Jbeta reverse. The assay was immunoSEQ multiplex PCR, and TCRdb's table has in-frame clones only and misses some. Altogether about 130,000 clones are present, around three quarters being singletons, with the ten largest covering 2.6%. This entry is derived from a study of cytomegalovirus exposure and HLA in healthy donors. As for the study in general: In terms of ancestry, the Caucasian-associated cluster contained about 80% of the approximately 420 genotyped donors.

Findings and limits, study-wide: Earlier results showed most TCR beta V segments being productive about 87% or about 30% of the time. Analysis performed later found roughly 17,000 TCR beta sequences associated with HLA alleles at 0.05 false discovery rate. Roughly even sequencing depth across donors was the assumption behind the presence/absence analyses.

Material: PBMCs. This chain joins TRBV27 and TRBJ1-5, with D tentatively TRBD1 (6 bases). The origin of this receptor is a woman in her fifties or sixties in good health and CMV-seropositive. CDR3 loop: CASSRTESGNQPQHF. In nucleotides, the CDR3 is TGTGCCAGCAGTCGGACAGAATCAGGCAATCAGCCCCAGCATTTT.